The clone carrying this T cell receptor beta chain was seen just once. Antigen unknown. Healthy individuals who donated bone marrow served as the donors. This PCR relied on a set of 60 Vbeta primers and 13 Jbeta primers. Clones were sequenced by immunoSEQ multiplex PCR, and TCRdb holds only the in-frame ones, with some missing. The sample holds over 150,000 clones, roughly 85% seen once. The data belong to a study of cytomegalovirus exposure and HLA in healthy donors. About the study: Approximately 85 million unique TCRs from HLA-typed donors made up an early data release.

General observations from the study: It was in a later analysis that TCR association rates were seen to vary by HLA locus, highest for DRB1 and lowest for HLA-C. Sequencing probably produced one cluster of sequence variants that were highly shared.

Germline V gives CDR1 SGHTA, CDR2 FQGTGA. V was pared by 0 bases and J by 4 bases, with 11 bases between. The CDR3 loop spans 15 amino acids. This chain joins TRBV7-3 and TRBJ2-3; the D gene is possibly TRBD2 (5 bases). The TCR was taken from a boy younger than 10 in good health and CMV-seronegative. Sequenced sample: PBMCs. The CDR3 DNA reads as TGTGCCAGCAGCTTAACGGGTAGCGATCCAGATACGCAGTATTTT. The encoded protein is CASSLTGSDPDTQYF.